This TCR beta chain originates from a study of cytomegalovirus exposure and HLA in healthy donors (TCRdb year 2017). At the level of the whole study: According to an earlier analysis of a few hundred of the donors, 150 million to 200 million T cells yielded roughly 100 million unique TCR beta sequences and 276 Gb of sequence data. Around 320 gigabases of sequencing data and tens of millions of unique TCR sequences were included in an early release covering about 700 HLA-typed donors. Among the approximately 400 genotyped donors, about 85% belonged to the genetic ancestry cluster associated with self-reported Caucasian donors. The study was designed to test whether signatures of past pathogen exposure could be identified by cataloging public T cell receptors. The study used immunosequencing to profile the T cell repertoires of approximately 650 subjects and linked those repertoires to cytomegalovirus serostatus. In addition to the first cohort of approximately 650 subjects, a separate validation cohort of 100 to 150 different subjects was used. To predict cytomegalovirus infection status, the study combined high-throughput TCR immunosequencing, statistical association of individual TCRs with disease status, and machine learning. To study patterns of TCR occurrence, a later analysis re-analyzed previously published TCR beta repertoires from several hundred donors and added high-resolution HLA genotyping. In the later analysis, no new phenotypic data were used to find candidate immune exposures; instead, reliance was placed on TCR beta sequences and their occurrence across donors. An earlier analysis of 587 of the donors applied high-throughput TCR beta sequencing to assess whether each TCR beta V gene segment acted as functional or pseudogenic. Donor age, sex, ethnicity and CMV serostatus were collected together with the repertoire data. Genome-wide SNP genotypes for about 65% of the 666 donors were used in a later genetic analysis, which treated that subset as a discovery cohort. Every discovery cohort repertoire had been produced on one sequencing platform. HLA typing covered class I and class II loci at four-digit resolution. Typing coverage varied by locus: 629-630 donors for A, B, C, DRB1 and DQB1; approximately 560 for DQA1; some 610 for DPA1; more than 450 for DPB1. Four to six DR-DQ haplotypes were handled as single units for association and clustering, since linkage in the cohort was strong. Across under 500 genotyped donors of the cohort, an average of about 240,000 unique TCR beta nucleotide sequences per donor were sequenced, and roughly 18% of those sequences were non-productive. Broad study findings and their caveats: Cytomegalovirus status was reported to be diagnosed by the classifier with high specificity and sensitivity in both the original and validation cohorts. V-gene and J-gene trimming of TCR beta chains was associated with a missense DCLRE1C variant in a later genetic analysis, and the association was replicated in an independent cohort. Because the 87-base-pair reads could not distinguish some IMGT-functional V segments, including TRBV6-2 and TRBV6-3, those segments were excluded. In the study, approximately 150 TCR beta chains were listed as associated with cytomegalovirus. A cluster of highly shared sequence variants was judged likely to be a technical artifact of the sequencing pipeline. The authors suggested that the approach could potentially be extended to other disease states and immunological phenotypes. Because HLA typing was unavailable for some donors at each locus, only the typed subset was used in association tests. Assigning TCR associations to individual alleles was difficult when HLA alleles, especially DR and DQ, strongly co-occurred. Because counts were too low, about 15 rarely observed V segments, including chromosome 9 orphons, were left out of the earlier analysis of approximately 580 of the donors. In a later analysis, HLA-associated TCR beta chains showed more clonal expansion and lower generation probabilities than non-associated chains that were equally common. A later analysis reported that several top co-occurrence clusters appeared linked to parvovirus B19, influenza, CMV and Epstein-Barr virus. Correlated functional status among segregating V segments might be attributable to linkage disequilibrium, but an unknown experimental factor could not be ruled out. Only TCR beta chains were sequenced in this cohort, and the absence of alpha or paired-chain data limited detectable features. A few of the identified cytomegalovirus-associated TCR beta chains were confirmed in vitro to be specific for cytomegalovirus antigens. Broadly in line with IMGT annotations, most TCR beta V segments showed up in productive rearrangements about 87% or about 30% of the time in an earlier analysis of around 600 of the donors. According to a later analysis, most CMV-associated TCR beta chains appeared to be HLA-restricted, and the HLA associations seemed to be driven largely by CMV exposure. Sequencing depth was assumed to be roughly uniform across donors in the presence/absence analyses, though that assumption may not hold. In a later analysis, TCR association rates were found to vary across HLA loci, with the most associated TCRs seen for DRB1 alleles and the fewest for HLA-C alleles. In a later analysis, 16,951 TCR beta sequences were associated with specific HLA alleles at a false discovery rate of 0.05. CMV serostatus was the only immune exposure information available for the cohort. While some public TCRs were present in many individuals, most TCR sequences turned up only very rarely across donors. Compared with the approximately 720-donor mean, donors in an Asian-associated ancestry cluster had fewer N-insertions in productive TCRs, according to a later genetic analysis. A further reported finding was that TCR beta sequences accurately predicted the HLA-A and HLA-B alleles for most subjects in the first cohort.

The cohort was made up of several hundred healthy bone marrow donors. Cohort members were all nominally healthy when sampled, although unrecorded immune exposures were likely present. The donor was CMV seronegative and belonged to the group of 320 or so seronegative cohort members. Each donor provided a peripheral blood sample, and peripheral blood mononuclear cells were used for TCR beta sequencing. The Qiagen DNeasy Blood Extraction Kit was used to extract genomic DNA from the blood cell samples. A note on this clone: It has no known antigen specificity. No much larger clonotype is one base removed from it; base qualities were not supplied.

The germline V gene provides CDR1 ENHRY and CDR2 SYGVKD. V sheds 4 bases and J sheds 2 bases, leaving 18 bases between their ends. From the cysteine up to the phenylalanine, the CDR3 has a length of 16 residues. Only the CDR3 DNA is retained, 48 bases long and in frame from the first base. The protocol used for the library was the immunoSEQ multiplex PCR assay. For the multiplex PCR, a mixture combining 60 forward primers for TCR Vbeta segments and 13 reverse primers for TCR Jbeta segments was used. Amplification of the CDR3 region of rearranged TCR beta genes was performed with a multiplex PCR assay on genomic DNA. The amplified TCR beta libraries were sequenced on the Illumina HiSeq System as 87-base-pair reads. Regarding the original processing steps: Across the roughly 670 repertoires, a later analysis counted approximately 75 million unique TCR beta chains, approximately 10 million of which were shared by at least two donors. Raw reads were error-corrected and collapsed into unique sequences by a nearest-neighbor algorithm in which closely related sequences were merged to remove PCR and sequencing errors. Alignment of CDR3 sequences to IMGT reference sequences was used to assign V, D and J gene segments. Each retained sequence needed at least a six-nucleotide match to both a V gene segment and a J gene segment. A rearrangement was called productive if the CDR3 had no stop codons and remained in frame with V and J, and every other rearrangement was called non-productive. CDR3 was defined by IMGT convention, running from the second conserved V-encoded cysteine to the conserved J-encoded phenylalanine. The earlier analysis of some 550 of the donors excluded any sequence lacking an unambiguous match to a single V gene segment. In an earlier analysis of some 590 of the donors, a V segment was called functional when productive rearrangements were above 56.7%, and segregating when the standard deviation between donors exceeded 5%. To diagnose cytomegalovirus status from the catalog of TCR beta chain sequences, a statistical classification framework was built. In a later analysis, V and J genes were assigned by comparing TCR nucleotide sequences against IMGT/GENE-DB human TR gene sequences. The TCRdist pipeline was used in a later analysis to assign CDR3 sequences and most-parsimonious VDJ recombination scenarios. In a later analysis, each TCR beta chain was defined by its CDR3 amino acid sequence together with its V-gene family, and reads without a unique V-gene family were excluded. A later analysis removed 592 highly shared, low-generation-probability nucleotide sequences to deal with suspected cross-contamination and a sequencing artifact. In a later analysis, a clonal expansion index was calculated for each public chain from normalized within-repertoire ranks of inferred template counts. Generation probabilities in a later analysis came from a VDJ recombination model fitted to out-of-frame rearrangements, and those results were checked against IGoR. A later analysis scored TCR-TCR, TCR-HLA and TCR-CMV co-occurrence with hypergeometric tests, applying a repertoire-size bias correction to TCR pairs. To estimate false discovery rates, a later analysis permuted the HLA or CMV assignments 20 times. In a later analysis, co-occurring TCRs were grouped using DBSCAN, and TCRdist sequence similarity was added for clustering within HLA-allele-positive subsets. Repertoires with fewer than 30,000 or more than 120,000 public chains, plus five repertoires with anomalous nucleotide sharing, were excluded from co-occurrence clustering. In its TCRdb copy, this immuneACCESS table keeps in-frame sequences only and misses some clones. Where compared with another copy, unresolved V genes explain less than half of these, and the others have no known cause. V and J calls plus clone size are reproduced from that table; the DNA served to infer D and trimming. A total of 150,000 or so clones appear in this sample, approximately 80% of them only once. Of the sample, approximately 0.78% is held by the ten largest clones.

Recombination linked TRBV10-3 to TRBJ2-7, with a weak D call of TRBD2 (6 bases match). The sample was PBMCs. This sequence originates from a woman between 18 and 30 years old in good health and CMV-seronegative. The sequenced DNA is TGTGCCATCAGTGTACCCGCGGAGGGTATAGCCTACGAGCAGTACTTC. Protein translation: CAISVPAEGIAYEQYF.